This T cell receptor beta chain was sequenced during a study of T cells in Graves' hyperthyroidism and ophthalmopathy. Study details: Upon initial diagnosis and before any treatment, peripheral blood was collected.

Study results and limitations: Median prediction lead before ophthalmopathy onset was 6.5 months with the model.

Amplification of TCR beta CDR3 regions used RNA as the template. The TCR CDR3 was amplified in a first-round RT-PCR using the HTBI primer set. MiXCR, run by TCRdb on the multiplex PCR reads, gives a single entry per CDR3 protein. Of around 100,000 distinct CDR3 sequences in the sample, 40% to 50% were seen once. V gave up 8 bases and J gave up 2 bases, with 23 bases separating them. Per germline, CDR1 SNHLY and CDR2 FYNNEI. This CDR3 has 17 amino acids. Pregnant or lactating patients were excluded, as were those with uncontrolled infection or other autoimmune disease. On this clonotype: Its antigen is unknown.

The source material was blood. This chain uses TRBV2 with TRBJ2-3; either TRBD1 or TRBD2 may fit D (5 bases each). This clonotype was sampled from a man in his forties with Graves' hyperthyroidism. CDR3 region: CASLAVRGLPHTDTQYF. CDR3 nucleotides: TGTGCCAGCCTGGCAGTCCGGGGCCTACCACACACAGATACGCAGTATTTT.